A single T cell receptor (beta chain) is shown here with its context. This record belongs to a study of blood T cell repertoires in COVID-19. At the level of the study: Samples of COVID-19 (acute and convalescent) were obtained from the United States, Italy and Spain. The cDNA or gDNA used as material had been derived from T cells, B-cell-depleted T cells, or PBMCs.

Per the study methods: Counts of nucleated cells, estimated from reference gene primer amplification, were obtained. The table came from immunoSEQ multiplex PCR; TCRdb's copy has only in-frame clones and leaves some out. For V, J and clone size, that table is used; D and trimming come from the DNA. The table has 95,000 to 150,000 clones, around 89% seen once. Per the germline V gene, CDR1 is MDHEN and CDR2 is SYDVKM. V shed 5 bases and J 1 base; nucleotides not matched to a gene: 9. This CDR3 spans 16 amino acids. The source of this sequence is a man between 65 and 85 years old with active or convalescent COVID-19. The sample taken for sequencing was peripheral blood. The chain links TRBV28 to TRBJ1-2; 8 positions match TRBD1. For the CDR3, the DNA is TGTGCCAGCAGTCTTCCAGGGGGCTGGGGTAACTATGGCTACACCTTC. This sequence encodes CASSLPGGWGNYGYTF.